The 8 T cell receptor beta chains in this list originate from one sample, sequenced in a study of blood T cells in healthy people across ages. Next came a second PCR, run for 7 to 11 cycles, which used a sample-barcoded 5' primer along with a J-beta primer mix. Via MiXCR, TCRdb re-called the 5' RACE reads, giving one row per CDR3 protein. This table has roughly 700,000 distinct CDR3 sequences, 32% appearing once. Sequencing was done on a sample of blood. Every receptor here comes from a woman at least 80 years old in good health.

This clonotype has a single count. One base away lies a much larger clone, so this may be a sequencing read error. V and J are TRBV9 and TRBJ2-7; 9 bases line up with TRBD2. V was clipped by 4 bases and J by 9 bases; unmatched bases: 14. Germline CDR1 reads SGDLS; CDR2 reads YYNGEE. CDR3 length: 15 residues. This CDR3 is CASSLGTSTYNGQYF. DNA of the CDR3: TGTGCCAGCAGCCTCGGGACTAGCACCTACAATGGGCAGTACTTC.

This clonotype was observed a few times. V gene TRBV5-1 combines with J gene TRBJ1-4, with TRBD1 as a possible D gene (5 bases). This CDR3 has 13 residues. Germline CDR1 is SGHRS and CDR2 is YFSETQ. V was clipped by 5 bases and J by 3 bases, with 8 bases between them. As DNA, the CDR3 is TGCGCCAGCAGGGACACATCTAATGAAAAACTGTTTTTT. Its protein is CASRDTSNEKLFF. Drawing the rest from reference TRBV5-1 and TRBJ1-4, the complete variable domain is KAGVTQTPRYLIKTRGQQVTLSCSPISGHRSVSWYQQTPGQGLQFLFEYFSETQRNKGNFPGRFSGRQFSNSRSEMNVSTLELGDSALYLCASRDTSNEKLFFGSGTQLSVL.

This clonotype came up many times. The J gene is TRBJ2-7, the V gene TRBV9; D is uncertain. Germline V gene lookup returns CDR1 SGDLS and CDR2 YYNGEE. The CDR3 extends over 15 amino acids. V was shortened by 4 bases and J by 1 base, with 15 bases between the two germline ends. The DNA for the CDR3 is TGTGCCAGCAGCCCCCGGCCTTTGGATTCCTACGAGCAGTACTTC. Residues: CASSPRPLDSYEQYF.

A word on this clonotype: The junction shows a germline mismatch at one end, possibly a read error. The chain has TRBV7-9 and TRBJ1-1; D not certain. Germline lookup yields CDR1 SEHNR and CDR2 FQNEAQ (reference sequence). The CDR3 has 14 amino acids. The CDR3 nucleotides are TGCGCCAGCAGCATCAGGTTTGTTGGCACTGAAGCTTTCTTT. It translates to CASSIRFVGTEAFF.

The sample holds a few counts of this clonotype. The V call is TRBV2, the J call TRBJ2-5, with 7 bases that match TRBD1. Per the germline V gene, CDR1 is SNHLY and CDR2 is FYNNEI. The CDR3 spans 15 residues. V was clipped by 6 bases and J by 4 bases; unmatched bases: 11. CDR3 in amino acids: CASSRDSRGGETQYF. CDR3 sequence (DNA): TGTGCCAGCAGCCGGGACAGCCGTGGGGGAGAGACCCAGTACTTC.

This clonotype was counted a few times. The V gene is TRBV28, the J gene TRBJ2-3; D possibly matches TRBD1 or TRBD2 (5 bases each). V was shortened by 3 bases and J by 13 bases, with 14 bases between the two germline ends. There are 12 residues in the CDR3. Germline V gene sequence: CDR1 MDHEN, CDR2 SYDVKM. The CDR3 here is CASSFRGRSEYF. DNA for the CDR3: TGTGCCAGCAGTTTTCGGGGCCGATCGGAGTATTTT.

This chain uses TRBV20-1 with TRBJ1-6, with TRBD1 as a possible D gene (5 bases). The germline CDR1 and CDR2 sequences are DFQATT and SNEGSKA (reference sequence). The CDR3 spans 16 residues. V lost 5 bases and J lost 2, with 16 bases in between. The CDR3 spells CSAHHDRGTYNSPLHF. CDR3 DNA: TGCAGTGCTCACCACGACCGGGGCACCTATAATTCACCCCTCCACTTT.

This clonotype was counted ten times or more. V is TRBV20-1 and J is TRBJ1-1; no clear D. V lost 6 bases and J 3 bases, leaving 17 bases between the germline ends. The CDR3 length is 14 residues. From germline, CDR1 is DFQATT and CDR2 SNEGSKA (reference sequence). CDR3 amino acids: CSARREGDYTEAFF. The CDR3 DNA reads as TGCAGTGCACGACGGGAGGGCGACTACACTGAAGCTTTCTTT.